These T cell receptor beta chains were read from a single sample in a study of blood T cell repertoires in COVID-19. Produced via immunoSEQ multiplex PCR; TCRdb's table is partial and in-frame only. The repertoire holds 40,000 to 50,000 clones, with approximately 85% as singletons. Specimen: peripheral blood. All receptors derive from a human donor in a cohort sampled during active COVID-19. The CDR3 runs from the conserved cysteine through the conserved F or W. D genes are given only for firm matches. Some rows mark clone size as missing; the rest say once, few, many or name a class of expanded clone.

J: TRBJ1-2; V: TRBV28; size: NA; D: TRBD1; DNA: TGTGCCAGCAGTAGCCCCGGACAGGGAAGAAACTATGGCTACACCTTC; CDR3: CASSSPGQGRNYGYTF
J: TRBJ2-7; V: TRBV25-1; size: NA; D: NA; DNA: TGTGCCAGCAGTGATCCAACAGGGTTTAAGCAGTACTTC; CDR3: CASSDPTGFKQYF
J: TRBJ2-1; V: TRBV9; size: NA; D: NA; DNA: TGTGCCAGCAGCAAGAGACTAGGAGGTCAGGTTGAGCAGTTCTTC; CDR3: CASSKRLGGQVEQFF
J: TRBJ2-1; V: TRBV3-1/TRBV3-2; size: NA; D: NA; DNA: TGTGCCAGCAGCCAAGGGGGCCTAAAACCCCTCGAGCAGTTCTTC; CDR3: CASSQGGLKPLEQFF
J: TRBJ1-2; V: TRBV28; size: NA; D: TRBD1; DNA: TGTGCCAGCCTAGAACAAAGCGACAGGGACGGCTACACCTTC; CDR3: CASLEQSDRDGYTF
J: TRBJ1-6; V: TRBV9; size: NA; D: TRBD1; DNA: TGTGCCAGCAGCGGGGGACAGGGTAATTCACCCCTCCACTTT; CDR3: CASSGGQGNSPLHF
J: TRBJ2-5; V: TRBV19; size: once; D: NA; DNA: TGTGCCAGTAGTATAGGCTCGGGGCAAGAGACCCAGTACTTC; CDR3: CASSIGSGQETQYF
J: TRBJ1-4; V: TRBV18; size: NA; D: NA; DNA: TGTGCCAGCTCACCACTGGCAGATGAAAAACTGTTTTTT; CDR3: CASSPLADEKLFF
J: TRBJ1-4; V: TRBV29-1; size: NA; D: TRBD1; DNA: TGCAGCGTCCGTACCACAGGGGCAACTAATGAAAAACTGTTTTTT; CDR3: CSVRTTGATNEKLFF
J: TRBJ1-1; V: TRBV27; size: NA; D: NA; DNA: TGTGCCAGCAGTATGAGGGGAGGATACACTGAAGCTTTCTTT; CDR3: CASSMRGGYTEAFF
J: TRBJ2-2; V: TRBV5-1; size: few; D: TRBD1; DNA: TGCGCCAGCAGCTTACGACAGGGGAACACCGGGGAGCTGTTTTTT; CDR3: CASSLRQGNTGELFF
J: TRBJ1-4; V: TRBV2; size: few; D: NA; DNA: TGTGCCAGTAAGGACAGCGGAGAACTGTTTTTT; CDR3: CASKDSGELFF
J: TRBJ1-1; V: TRBV2; size: NA; D: TRBD1; DNA: TGTGCCAGCAGTGAAAGGGGGCATGGCACTGAAGCTTTCTTT; CDR3: CASSERGHGTEAFF
J: TRBJ1-6; V: TRBV28; size: NA; D: TRBD1; DNA: TGTGCCAGCAGTTCCCCCTCGGACAGGGGCTCCTATAATTCACCCCTCCACTTT; CDR3: CASSSPSDRGSYNSPLHF
J: TRBJ1-5; V: TRBV5-5; size: few; D: NA; DNA: TGTGCCAGCAGCTTGACAGGGAACAATCAGCCCCAGCATTTT; CDR3: CASSLTGNNQPQHF
J: TRBJ1-3; V: TRBV7-2; size: NA; D: NA; DNA: TGTGCCAGCAGCTTTGGGGTGGCCAGGGCAGGAAACACCATATATTTT; CDR3: CASSFGVARAGNTIYF
J: TRBJ1-1; V: TRBV19; size: NA; D: TRBD1; DNA: TGTGCCAGTAGTGAACCACAGGGGGGCCGGACTGAAGCTTTCTTT; CDR3: CASSEPQGGRTEAFF
J: TRBJ1-4; V: TRBV19; size: NA; D: NA; DNA: TGTGCCAGTAGTATAGATTTGGTGTGGCTTGGCGAAAAACTGTTTTTT; CDR3: CASSIDLVWLGEKLFF
J: TRBJ2-7; V: TRBV10-3; size: NA; D: NA; DNA: TGTGCCGTCTCTTCTCAGGGGTACGAGCAGTACTTC; CDR3: CAVSSQGYEQYF
J: TRBJ2-7; V: TRBV2; size: NA; D: NA; DNA: TGTGCCAGCAGTGATCGCAGGTTGTCCTGGGAGCAGTACTTC; CDR3: CASSDRRLSWEQYF
J: TRBJ2-7; V: TRBV28; size: NA; D: TRBD2; DNA: TGTGCCAGCAGTTTAGGCCTAGCGGATAACTCCTACGAGCAGTACTTC; CDR3: CASSLGLADNSYEQYF
J: TRBJ1-5; V: TRBV10-3; size: NA; D: NA; DNA: TGTGCCATCAGTGAGTCGAGCGGTTATCAGCCCCAGCATTTT; CDR3: CAISESSGYQPQHF
J: TRBJ2-3; V: TRBV7-9; size: NA; D: TRBD1; DNA: TGTGCCAGCAGCTTCGGACAGGGTCGGGGTACGCAGTATTTT; CDR3: CASSFGQGRGTQYF
J: TRBJ1-5; V: TRBV6-5; size: few; D: NA; DNA: TGTGCCAGCAGCCTTCTACAGGGAGAACAGCCCCAGCATTTT; CDR3: CASSLLQGEQPQHF
J: TRBJ2-5; V: TRBV10-3; size: NA; D: NA; DNA: TGTGCCATCAGTGACACCGTAGCAAGGCAAGAGACCCAGTACTTC; CDR3: CAISDTVARQETQYF